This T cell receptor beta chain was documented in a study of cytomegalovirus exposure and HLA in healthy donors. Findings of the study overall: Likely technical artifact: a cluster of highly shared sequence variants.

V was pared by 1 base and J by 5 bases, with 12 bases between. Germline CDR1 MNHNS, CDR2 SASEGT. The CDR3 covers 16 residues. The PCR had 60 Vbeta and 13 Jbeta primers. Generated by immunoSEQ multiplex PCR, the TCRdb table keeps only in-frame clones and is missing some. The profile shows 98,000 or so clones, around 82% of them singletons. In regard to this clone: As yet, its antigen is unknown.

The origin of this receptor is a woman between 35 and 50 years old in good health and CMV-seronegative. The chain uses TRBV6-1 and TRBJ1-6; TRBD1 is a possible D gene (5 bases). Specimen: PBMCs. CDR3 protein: CASSEGGGTHNSPLHF. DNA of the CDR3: TGTGCCAGCAGTGAAGGGGGGGGGACCCATAATTCACCCCTCCACTTT.